Described below is a single TCR beta chain sequence and its context. The sample comes from a study of technical replicates of blood from a handful of donors. This table comes from immunoSEQ multiplex PCR, and its TCRdb copy is limited to in-frame clones, with some not included. The sample consists of just under 60,000 clones, roughly 94% of them appearing once. Material for sequencing was PBMCs. This clonotype was obtained from a human donor in good health. Some clones in this sample may be carry-over from other donors' samples.

The CDR3 is CASSLGATNTGELFF. DNA for the CDR3: TGTGCCAGCAGCTTAGGCGCGACGAACACCGGGGAGCTGTTTTTT. The chain recombines TRBV7-9 with TRBJ2-2; D remains unclear. CDR3 size: 15 residues. CDR1 is SEHNR, CDR2 FQNEAQ, per germline (reference sequence). Trimming removed 1 base at V and 0 bases at J, with 6 bases between. The full variable domain, with the rest looked up from reference TRBV7-9 and TRBJ2-2, is DTGVSQNPRHKITKRGQNVTFRCDPISEHNRLYWYRQTLGQGPEFLTYFQNEAQLEKSRLLSDRFSAERPKGSFSTLEIQRTEQGDSAMYLCASSLGATNTGELFFGEGSRLTVL.